These 25 T cell receptor beta chains came from one sample sequenced in a study of blood T cells in healthy people across ages. Sample-barcoded 5' priming and a J-beta primer mix drove a second PCR of 7 to 11 cycles. From the 5' RACE reads, TCRdb called clonotypes with MiXCR, one entry per CDR3 protein. The data contain 500,000 to 700,000 distinct CDR3 sequences, 25% to 30% of them singletons. The sample was blood. The receptors derive from a woman of 80 years or more in good health.

At least ten counts were recorded for this clonotype. The chain links TRBV12-3 or TRBV12-4 to TRBJ1-1; possibly TRBD1 for D (6 bases). V lost 5 bases and J 1 base, leaving 14 bases between the germline ends. There are 15 residues in the CDR3. Here the CDR3 DNA reads TGTGCCAGCAGTCCTAGACAGGTGGGGAACACTGAAGCTTTCTTT. Residues: CASSPRQVGNTEAFF.

This sequence joins TRBV5-1 and TRBJ1-4; TRBD1 aligns across 9 bases. Germline CDR1 and CDR2: SGHRS and YFSETQ. V was pared by 2 bases and J by 8 bases, with 4 bases of the junction left unmatched. This CDR3 has 14 amino acids. CDR3: CASSLTGGAEKLFF. CDR3 sequence (DNA): TGCGCCAGCAGCTTAACAGGGGGCGCGGAAAAACTGTTTTTT.

The genes are TRBV14 and TRBJ2-5; 13 nucleotides match TRBD2. The V gene end was trimmed by 3 bases and the J gene end by 11 bases; junction bases not matched to a gene: 15. CDR1 is SGHDN and CDR2 is FVKESK in the germline V gene. This CDR3 contains 17 residues. The CDR3 sequence: CASSHLLAGGLGNEQYF. The CDR3 coding sequence is TGTGCCAGCAGCCACTTACTAGCGGGGGGGCTTGGCAATGAGCAGTACTTC.

This clonotype was seen many times. The V and J genes are TRBV7-2 and TRBJ2-3, with D perhaps assigned TRBD1 or TRBD2 (6 bases each). Germline-derived CDR1 and CDR2 are SGHTA and FQGNSA. The CDR3 is 15 residues long. The V end was cut by 0 bases, the J end by 2 bases, with 9 bases between. For the CDR3, the DNA is TGTGCCAGCAGCTTAGCGGGGGGCAACACAGATACGCAGTATTTT. As protein: CASSLAGGNTDTQYF.

This clonotype has ten or more counts. The CDR3 is CASTLGGNEQFF. CDR3 in DNA: TGTGCCAGCACCCTAGGAGGAAATGAGCAGTTCTTC. The genes are TRBV6-2 or TRBV6-3 and TRBJ2-1; perhaps TRBD2 as D (5 bases). Germline V gives CDR1 MNHEY, CDR2 SVGEGT. V lost 7 bases and J 7 bases, leaving 11 bases between the germline ends. CDR3 length: 12 residues.

This clonotype was counted a few times. The V and J genes are TRBV7-6 and TRBJ2-1; D call uncertain. Judging by the DNA end, TRBJ2-7 fits better; the J call may be wrong. This CDR3 has 15 residues. Germline V gene lookup returns CDR1 SGHVS and CDR2 FNYEAQ. CDR3 DNA: TGTGCCAGCAGCAAACGTCCAGACCCCTACAATGAGCAGTACTTC. It codes for CASSKRPDPYNEQYF.

This clonotype was picked up one time. This may be a read error: a much more frequent sequence differs by one nucleotide. The CDR3 DNA follows: TGTGCCAGCAGCCCTGGAACGGGACAGGGAGCCTACGAGCAGTACTTC. Translated, it gives CASSPGTGQGAYEQYF. The J gene is TRBJ2-7, the V gene TRBV14; 9 bases line up with TRBD1. The J segment lost 2 bases and the V segment lost 4 bases, leaving 9 bases of the junction unmatched. The germline gives CDR1 SGHDN, CDR2 FVKESK. The CDR3 has 16 residues.

This clonotype was counted at least ten times. The chain carries TRBV2 and TRBJ2-4; 8 nucleotides agree with TRBD1. Losses at the gene ends were 1 base for V and 0 bases for J; bases not matched to a gene: 11. Germline V lookup: CDR1 SNHLY, CDR2 FYNNEI. The CDR3 runs 19 residues. This CDR3 is CASSEVADRVPSAKNIQYF. Here the CDR3 DNA reads TGTGCCAGCAGTGAAGTGGCGGACAGGGTCCCATCAGCCAAAAACATTCAGTACTTC.

V usage is TRBV2 and J usage is TRBJ1-6, with D possibly being TRBD1 (6 bases). Germline assignment: CDR1 SNHLY and CDR2 FYNNEI. The CDR3 consists of 14 residues. V was pared by 4 bases and J by 5 bases, with 9 bases between. CDR3 loop: CASSARTDNSPLHF. The CDR3 bases are TGTGCCAGCAGTGCACGGACAGATAATTCACCCCTCCACTTT.

The table lists this clonotype with many counts. The genes are TRBV7-2 and TRBJ2-7, with 8 bases that match TRBD1. The CDR3 sequence is 15 residues long. From germline, CDR1 is SGHTA and CDR2 FQGNSA. J lost 3 bases, V lost 4 bases, and 8 bases had no gene match. CDR3 protein: CASSSAGGPYYEQYF. CDR3 sequence (DNA): TGTGCCAGCAGCTCAGCAGGGGGCCCCTACTACGAGCAGTACTTC.

This clonotype was observed at least ten times. The rearrangement uses TRBV5-1 and TRBJ2-7, with TRBD1 matching over 9 bases. The J segment lost 7 bases and the V segment lost 7 bases, leaving 12 bases of the junction unmatched. Germline CDR1 and CDR2: SGHRS and YFSETQ. This CDR3 region has 14 residues. The chain's CDR3 is CASGPGQGGREQYF. The CDR3 region has the DNA TGCGCCAGCGGACCGGGACAGGGTGGAAGGGAGCAGTACTTC.

This clonotype appeared many times. The CDR3 loop is CASSLAPAEQETQYF. The CDR3 nucleotides are TGTGCCAGCAGCTTAGCGCCGGCAGAACAAGAGACCCAGTACTTC. The chain couples TRBV7-7 to TRBJ2-5; no clear D. Looked up from germline, CDR1 is SSHAT and CDR2 is FNYEAQ (reference sequence). V was cut by 0 bases and J by 2 bases, with 10 bases left in between. The length of the CDR3 is 15 residues.

This clonotype came up once. The V and J genes are TRBV7-2 and TRBJ2-4; D call uncertain. The CDR3 sequence is 13 residues long. V lost 5 bases and J 6 bases, leaving 11 bases between the germline ends. Germline V gene data show CDR1 as SGHTA and CDR2 as FQGNSA. The chain's CDR3 is CASSIVGSNIQYF. CDR3 bases: TGTGCCAGCAGCATAGTCGGTTCAAACATTCAGTACTTC. Using reference TRBV7-2 and TRBJ2-4 for the parts outside the CDR3, the full variable domain is GAGVSQSPSNKVTEKGKDVELRCDPISGHTALYWYRQSLGQGLEFLIYFQGNSAPDKSGLPSDRFSAERTGGSVSTLTIQRTQQEDSAVYLCASSIVGSNIQYFGAGTRLSVL.

On this clonotype: A much larger clone lies a single base off, so this may be a read error. V is TRBV20-1 and J is TRBJ1-1; D unclear. Looked up from germline, CDR1 is DFQATT and CDR2 is SNEGSKA (reference sequence). The V gene lost 0 bases and the J gene lost 11 bases, with 16 bases spanning the gap. The CDR3 length is 13 residues. The chain's CDR3 is CSARDRTGVWAFF. The CDR3 DNA reads as TGCAGTGCTAGAGATCGGACGGGCGTGTGGGCTTTCTTT.

This clonotype has at least ten counts. The chain employs TRBV29-1 and TRBJ1-1; unclear D gene. Looked up from germline, CDR1 is SQVTM and CDR2 is ANQGSEA. V was shortened by 6 bases and J by 1 base, with 12 bases between the two germline ends. The CDR3 contains 13 residues. CDR3 DNA sequence: TGCAGCGTGCTGACACAAACGAACACTGAAGCTTTCTTT. It codes for CSVLTQTNTEAFF.

This clonotype was observed many times. The chain joins TRBV6-2 or TRBV6-3 to TRBJ2-5; 14 nucleotides match TRBD2. This CDR3 has 18 amino acids. Trimming took 7 bases from V and 1 from J; bases not matched to a gene: 11. Germline-derived CDR1 and CDR2 are MNHEY and SVGEGT. The CDR3: CASTSIIGTSGGQETQYF. The CDR3 region has the DNA TGTGCCAGCACCTCAATCATTGGGACTAGCGGGGGCCAAGAGACCCAGTACTTC.

The chain couples TRBV20-1 to TRBJ2-1; 12 bases agree with TRBD2. Germline V gene data show CDR1 as DFQATT and CDR2 as SNEGSKA (reference sequence). The ends lost 3 bases at V and 4 bases at J; junction bases unmatched: 10. The CDR3 covers 17 residues. Written as DNA, the CDR3 is TGCAGTGCTAGCGTTACTAGCGGGAGGACCGGGTACAATGAGCAGTTCTTC. As protein: CSASVTSGRTGYNEQFF.

Comments on this clonotype: This clone may be a read error of a much larger clone one base away. The chain carries TRBV30 and TRBJ1-2; the match to TRBD1 covers 7 bases. CDR1 and CDR2 from the germline V gene are GTSNPN and SVGIG (reference sequence). With V trimmed by 3 bases and J by 4 bases, 2 bases remained unmatched. The CDR3 has 12 residues. CDR3 sequence reads: CAWRTGSYGYTF. CDR3 DNA: TGTGCCTGGAGGACAGGGAGCTATGGCTACACCTTC.

As regards this clonotype: A read error is possible here, since a much larger clone lies one base away. This chain connects TRBV28 to TRBJ2-4; possible D gene TRBD2, 5 bases. The CDR3 loop spans 12 amino acids. The germline gives CDR1 MDHEN, CDR2 SYDVKM. The V end was cut by 2 bases, the J end by 13 bases, with 12 bases between. The CDR3 here is CASSLIWGEQYF. The CDR3 nucleotides are TGTGCCAGCAGTTTAATTTGGGGAGAGCAGTACTTC.

At least ten counts were recorded for this clonotype. This chain uses TRBV11-1 with TRBJ2-1; D is unclear. This CDR3 contains 13 residues. V was clipped by 5 bases and J by 5 bases, with 10 bases between them. The germline V gene encodes CDR1 SGHAT and CDR2 FQDESV (reference sequence). The CDR3 DNA follows: TGTGCCAGCAGCCCGACGATGGACAATGAGCAGTTCTTC. Protein: CASSPTMDNEQFF. Full variable domain (remainder filled in from reference TRBV11-1 and TRBJ2-1): EAEVAQSPRYKITEKSQAVAFWCDPISGHATLYWYRQILGQGPELLVQFQDESVVDDSQLPKDRFSAERLKGVDSTLKIQPAELGDSAMYLCASSPTMDNEQFFGPGTRLTVL.

This clonotype was seen ten or more times. The CDR3 loop reads CASSLTTLGTQYF. The CDR3 DNA sequence: TGTGCCAGCAGCTTAACTACCCTCGGGACCCAGTACTTC. J is TRBJ2-5 and V is TRBV7-3, with D uncertain. CDR1 is SGHTA and CDR2 is FQGTGA in the germline V gene. V lost 0 bases and J 7 bases, leaving 9 bases between the germline ends. This CDR3 is 13 amino acids long.

This clonotype was detected many times. The chain recombines TRBV5-5 with TRBJ2-3; D may be TRBD1 or TRBD2 (5 bases each). The germline CDR1 and CDR2 sequences are SGHKS and YYEKEE (reference sequence). Trimming shortened V by 3 bases and J by 0 bases, and 5 bases separated the two germline ends. The CDR3 has 13 amino acids. The CDR3 region is CASSWGSTDTQYF. The CDR3 DNA follows: TGTGCCAGCAGCTGGGGGAGCACAGATACGCAGTATTTT.

This clonotype has a count of ten or more. The CDR3 DNA reads as TGTGCCAGCAGCCTCATCAGAGGAAATTCACCCCTCCACTTT. Amino acids: CASSLIRGNSPLHF. The chain has TRBV6-2 or TRBV6-3 and TRBJ1-6; no firm D call. The CDR3 loop spans 14 amino acids. The V gene lost 6 bases and the J gene lost 7 bases, with 13 bases spanning the gap. Germline V lookup: CDR1 MNHEY, CDR2 SVGEGT.

This chain joins TRBV20-1 and TRBJ2-4; D uncertain. Trimming stripped 6 bases from V and 9 bases from J, with 9 bases between. Germline V gene lookup returns CDR1 DFQATT and CDR2 SNEGSKA (reference sequence). The CDR3 consists of 10 residues. CDR3 residues: CSAAKGIQYF. For the CDR3, the DNA is TGCAGTGCGGCTAAGGGCATTCAGTACTTC.

The V and J genes are TRBV12-3 or TRBV12-4 and TRBJ2-3; D may be TRBD1 (5 bases). The CDR3 is 15 amino acids. The V gene lost 6 bases and the J gene lost 11 bases, with 24 bases spanning the gap. The CDR3 loop reads CASSLGQLGTDVQYF. CDR3 nucleotides: TGTGCCAGCAGCCTAGGACAATTGGGCACAGATGTGCAGTATTTT.